This T cell receptor beta chain came from a study of control samples from healthy donors and cancer patients. V was pared by 5 bases and J by 2 bases, with 4 bases of the junction left unmatched. From germline, CDR1 is SNHLY and CDR2 FYNNEI. This CDR3 contains 14 residues. Data came from immunoSEQ multiplex PCR; TCRdb stores just in-frame clones and leaves some out. The data contain around 230,000 clones, over 90% of them singletons. The chain combines TRBV2 with TRBJ1-1, with 8 bases lining up with TRBD1. The sample consisted of blood. The clonotype originates from a man aged 45-65 years in good health. The CDR3 DNA follows: TGTGCCAGCAGTTCACAGGGGGAAAACACTGAAGCTTTCTTT. This codes for CASSSQGENTEAFF.